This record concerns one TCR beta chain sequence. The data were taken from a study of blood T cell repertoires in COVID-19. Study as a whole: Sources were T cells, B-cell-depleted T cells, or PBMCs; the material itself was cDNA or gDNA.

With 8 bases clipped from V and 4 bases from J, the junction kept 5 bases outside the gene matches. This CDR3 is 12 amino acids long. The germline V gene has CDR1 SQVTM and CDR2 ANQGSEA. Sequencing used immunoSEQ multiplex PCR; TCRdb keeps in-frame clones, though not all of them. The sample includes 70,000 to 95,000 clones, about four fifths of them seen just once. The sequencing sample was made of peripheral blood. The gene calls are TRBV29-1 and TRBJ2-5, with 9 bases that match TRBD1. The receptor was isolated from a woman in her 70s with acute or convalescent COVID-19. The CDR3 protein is CSTTGGRETQYF. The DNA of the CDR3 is TGCAGCACAACAGGGGGCCGAGAGACCCAGTACTTC.